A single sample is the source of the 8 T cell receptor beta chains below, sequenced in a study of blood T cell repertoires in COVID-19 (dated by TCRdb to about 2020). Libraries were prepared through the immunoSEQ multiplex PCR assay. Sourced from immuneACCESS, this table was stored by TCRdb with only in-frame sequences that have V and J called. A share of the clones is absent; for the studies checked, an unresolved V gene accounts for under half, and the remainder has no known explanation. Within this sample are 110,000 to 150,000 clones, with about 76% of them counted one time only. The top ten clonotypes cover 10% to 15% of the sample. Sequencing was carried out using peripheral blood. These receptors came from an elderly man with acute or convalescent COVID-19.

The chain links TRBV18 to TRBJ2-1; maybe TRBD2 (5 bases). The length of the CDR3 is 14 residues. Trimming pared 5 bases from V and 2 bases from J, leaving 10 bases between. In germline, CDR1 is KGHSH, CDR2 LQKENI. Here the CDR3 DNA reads TGTGCCAGCTCATGGACTGGTACCTACAATGAGCAGTTCTTC. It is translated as CASSWTGTYNEQFF. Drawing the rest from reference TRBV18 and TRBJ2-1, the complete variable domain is NAGVMQNPRHLVRRRGQEARLRCSPMKGHSHVYWYRQLPEEGLKFMVYLQKENIIDESGMPKERFSAEFPKEGPSILRIQQVVRGDSAAYFCASSWTGTYNEQFFGPGTRLTVL.

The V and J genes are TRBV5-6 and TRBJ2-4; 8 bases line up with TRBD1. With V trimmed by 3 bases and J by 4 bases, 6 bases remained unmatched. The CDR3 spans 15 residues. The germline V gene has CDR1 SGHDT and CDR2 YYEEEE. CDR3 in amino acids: CASSSQGGSKNIQYF. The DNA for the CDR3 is TGTGCCAGCAGCTCACAGGGGGGTTCGAAAAACATTCAGTACTTC.

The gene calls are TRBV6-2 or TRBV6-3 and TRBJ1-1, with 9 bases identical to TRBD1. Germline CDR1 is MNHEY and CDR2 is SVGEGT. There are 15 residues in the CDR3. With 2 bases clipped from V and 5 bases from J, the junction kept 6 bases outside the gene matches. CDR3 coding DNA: TGTGCCAGCAGTTACCCGGGACAGGGTATTACTGAAGCTTTCTTT. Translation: CASSYPGQGITEAFF.

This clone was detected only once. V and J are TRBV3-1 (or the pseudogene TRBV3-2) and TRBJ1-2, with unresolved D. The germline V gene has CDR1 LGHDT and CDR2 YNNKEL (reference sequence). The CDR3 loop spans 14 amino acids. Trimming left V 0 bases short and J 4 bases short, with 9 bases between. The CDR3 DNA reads TGTGCCAGCAGCCAAGATGGGCCCCTCTATGGCTACACCTTC. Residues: CASSQDGPLYGYTF.

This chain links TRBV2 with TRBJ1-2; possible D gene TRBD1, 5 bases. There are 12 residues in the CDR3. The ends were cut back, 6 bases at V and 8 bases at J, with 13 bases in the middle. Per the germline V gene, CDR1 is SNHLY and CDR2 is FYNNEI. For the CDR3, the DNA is TGTGCCAGCAGGGGGCAGGCGTCCGGCTACACCTTC. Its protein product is CASRGQASGYTF.

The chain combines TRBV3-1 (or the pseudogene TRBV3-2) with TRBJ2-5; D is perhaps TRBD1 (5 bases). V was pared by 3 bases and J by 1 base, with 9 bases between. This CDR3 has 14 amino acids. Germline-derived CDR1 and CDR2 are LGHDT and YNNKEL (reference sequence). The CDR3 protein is CASSQRTFQETQYF. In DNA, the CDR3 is TGTGCCAGCAGCCAGCGGACATTCCAAGAGACCCAGTACTTC.

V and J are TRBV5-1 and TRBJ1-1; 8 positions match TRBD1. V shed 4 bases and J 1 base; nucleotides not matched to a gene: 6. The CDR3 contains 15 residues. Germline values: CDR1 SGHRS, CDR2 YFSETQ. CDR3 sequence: CASSAGQGRNTEAFF. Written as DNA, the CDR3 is TGCGCCAGCAGCGCAGGACAGGGAAGGAACACTGAAGCTTTCTTT.

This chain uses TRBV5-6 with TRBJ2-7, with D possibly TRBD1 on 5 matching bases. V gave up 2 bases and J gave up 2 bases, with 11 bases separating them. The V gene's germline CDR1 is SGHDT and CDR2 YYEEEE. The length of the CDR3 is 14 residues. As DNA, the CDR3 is TGTGCCAGCAGCTTAAGACAGCCTCCCTACGAGCAGTACTTC. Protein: CASSLRQPPYEQYF.